This T cell receptor (beta chain) was sequenced in a study of tumor-infiltrating lymphocytes in oesophageal squamous cell carcinoma. TCRdb independently ran MiXCR on the PCR reads; one entry per CDR3 protein. The profile covers about 23,000 distinct CDR3 sequences, with 30% to 40% appearing a single time and 20% to 25% taken by the ten largest. This CDR3 has 13 amino acids. After removal of 3 bases from V and 10 bases from J, the junction contained 7 bases not matched to a gene. Germline V gene lookup returns CDR1 LNHNV and CDR2 YYDKDF (reference sequence). This sequence joins TRBV15 and TRBJ1-2; TRBD1 matches 8 bases. This TCR was recovered from a male donor with esophageal squamous cell carcinoma. The specimen was esophageal tumor tissue. The CDR3 loop is CATSSDRGRAYTF. In DNA, the CDR3 is TGTGCCACCAGCAGTGACAGGGGCAGGGCCTACACCTTC.